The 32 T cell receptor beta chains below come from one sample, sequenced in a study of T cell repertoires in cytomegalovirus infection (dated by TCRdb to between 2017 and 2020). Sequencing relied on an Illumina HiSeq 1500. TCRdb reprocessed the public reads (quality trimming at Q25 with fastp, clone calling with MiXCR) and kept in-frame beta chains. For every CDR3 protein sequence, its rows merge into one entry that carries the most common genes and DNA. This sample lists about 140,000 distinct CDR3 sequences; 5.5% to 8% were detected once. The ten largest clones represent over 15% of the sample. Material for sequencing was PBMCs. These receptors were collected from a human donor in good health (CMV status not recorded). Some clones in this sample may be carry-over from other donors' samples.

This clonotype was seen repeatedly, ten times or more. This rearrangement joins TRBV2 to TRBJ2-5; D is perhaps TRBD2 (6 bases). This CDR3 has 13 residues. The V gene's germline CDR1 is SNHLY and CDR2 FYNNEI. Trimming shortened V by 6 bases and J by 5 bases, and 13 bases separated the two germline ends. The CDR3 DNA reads TGTGCCAGCAGGAGGAGGGATCCGGAGACCCAGTACTTC. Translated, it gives CASRRRDPETQYF.

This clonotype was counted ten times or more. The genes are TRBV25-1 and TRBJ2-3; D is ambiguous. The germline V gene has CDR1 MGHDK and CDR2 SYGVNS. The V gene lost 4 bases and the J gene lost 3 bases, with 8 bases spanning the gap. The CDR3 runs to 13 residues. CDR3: CASSVSGTDTQYF. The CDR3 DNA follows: TGTGCCAGCAGTGTCTCTGGTACAGATACGCAGTATTTT.

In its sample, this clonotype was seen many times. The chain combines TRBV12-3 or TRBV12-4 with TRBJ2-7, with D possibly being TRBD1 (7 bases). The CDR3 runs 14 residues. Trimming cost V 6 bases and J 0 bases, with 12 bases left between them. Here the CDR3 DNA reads TGTGCCAGCAGGCGGGGACAGAACTCCTACGAGCAGTACTTC. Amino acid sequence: CASRRGQNSYEQYF.

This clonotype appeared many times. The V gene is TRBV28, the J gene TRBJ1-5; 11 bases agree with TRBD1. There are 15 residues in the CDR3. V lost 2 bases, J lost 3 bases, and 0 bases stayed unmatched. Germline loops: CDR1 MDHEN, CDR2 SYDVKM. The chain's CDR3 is CASSLGQGANQPQHF. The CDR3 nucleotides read TGTGCCAGCAGTTTAGGACAGGGGGCCAATCAGCCCCAGCATTTT.

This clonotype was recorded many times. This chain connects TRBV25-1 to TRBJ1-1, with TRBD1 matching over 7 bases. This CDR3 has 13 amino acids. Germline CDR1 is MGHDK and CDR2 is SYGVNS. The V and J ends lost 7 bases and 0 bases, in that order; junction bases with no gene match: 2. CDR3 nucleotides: TGTGCCAGCAAGACAGGGATGAACACTGAAGCTTTCTTT. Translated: CASKTGMNTEAFF.

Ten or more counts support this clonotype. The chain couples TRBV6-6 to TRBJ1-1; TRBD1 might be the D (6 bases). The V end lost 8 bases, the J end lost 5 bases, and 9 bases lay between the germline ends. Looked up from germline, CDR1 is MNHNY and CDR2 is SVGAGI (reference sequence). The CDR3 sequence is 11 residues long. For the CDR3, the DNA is TGTGCCAGCGAGGGGGAAACTGAAGCTTTCTTT. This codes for CASEGETEAFF.

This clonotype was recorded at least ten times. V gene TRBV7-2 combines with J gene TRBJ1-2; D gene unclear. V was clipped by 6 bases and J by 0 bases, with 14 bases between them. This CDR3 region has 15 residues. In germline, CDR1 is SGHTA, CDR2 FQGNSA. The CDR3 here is CASRRLDGSNYGYTF. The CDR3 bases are TGTGCCAGCAGGAGACTGGACGGATCTAACTATGGCTACACCTTC.

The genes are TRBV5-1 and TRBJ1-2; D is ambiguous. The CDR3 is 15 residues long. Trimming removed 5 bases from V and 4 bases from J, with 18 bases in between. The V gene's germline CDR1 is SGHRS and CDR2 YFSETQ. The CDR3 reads CASRSGIQSSYGYTF. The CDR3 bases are TGCGCCAGCAGATCCGGTATACAGTCTTCCTATGGCTACACCTTC.

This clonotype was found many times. The CDR3 coding sequence is TGTGCCAGCAGCTCGGGACTAGCGGCTCCATTGGAGACCCAGTACTTC. It encodes CASSSGLAAPLETQYF. This rearrangement joins TRBV7-2 to TRBJ2-5; 11 bases are shared with TRBD2. The CDR3 length is 16 residues. The germline gives CDR1 SGHTA, CDR2 FQGNSA. V was pared by 4 bases and J by 5 bases, with 9 bases of the junction left unmatched. Full variable domain (remainder filled in from reference TRBV7-2 and TRBJ2-5): GAGVSQSPSNKVTEKGKDVELRCDPISGHTALYWYRQSLGQGLEFLIYFQGNSAPDKSGLPSDRFSAERTGGSVSTLTIQRTQQEDSAVYLCASSSGLAAPLETQYFGPGTRLLVL.

As DNA, the CDR3 is TGTGCCAGCAGTTTATCAAGCGGCTCCTACAATGAGCAGTTCTTC. Protein sequence: CASSLSSGSYNEQFF. This rearrangement joins TRBV12-3 or TRBV12-4 to TRBJ2-1, with D perhaps TRBD2 (5 bases). Trimming left V 2 bases short and J 0 bases short, with 8 bases between. The CDR3 is made up of 15 amino acids.

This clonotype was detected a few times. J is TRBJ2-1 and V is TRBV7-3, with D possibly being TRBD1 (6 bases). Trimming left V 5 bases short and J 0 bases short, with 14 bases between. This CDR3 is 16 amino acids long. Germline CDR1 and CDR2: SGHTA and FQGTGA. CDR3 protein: CASSRRTVSSYNEQFF. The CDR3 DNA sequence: TGTGCCAGCAGCCGTAGGACAGTTAGCTCCTACAATGAGCAGTTCTTC.

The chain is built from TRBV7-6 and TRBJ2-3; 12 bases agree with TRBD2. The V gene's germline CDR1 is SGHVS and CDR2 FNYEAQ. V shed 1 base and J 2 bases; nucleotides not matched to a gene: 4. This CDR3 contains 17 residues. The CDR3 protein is CASSLVASGGVTDTQYF. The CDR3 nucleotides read TGTGCCAGCAGCTTAGTGGCTAGCGGGGGGGTCACAGATACGCAGTATTTT.

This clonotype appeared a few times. The CDR3 DNA reads TGTGCCAGTAGCCCCGGGCGGGGCAATCAGCCCCAGCATTTT. Translation gives CASSPGRGNQPQHF. The rearrangement links TRBV19 to TRBJ1-5; D not resolved. Trimming removed 6 bases at V and 2 bases at J, with 11 bases between. This CDR3 is 14 amino acids long. Germline V lookup: CDR1 LNHDA, CDR2 SQIVND (reference sequence).

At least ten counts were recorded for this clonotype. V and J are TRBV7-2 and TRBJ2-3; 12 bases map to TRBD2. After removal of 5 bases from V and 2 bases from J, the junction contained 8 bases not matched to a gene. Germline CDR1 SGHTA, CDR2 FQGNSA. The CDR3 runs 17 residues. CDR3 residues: CASSGRLAGAATDTQYF. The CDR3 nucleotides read TGTGCCAGCAGCGGAAGACTAGCGGGGGCCGCCACAGATACGCAGTATTTT. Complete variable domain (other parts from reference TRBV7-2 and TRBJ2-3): GAGVSQSPSNKVTEKGKDVELRCDPISGHTALYWYRQSLGQGLEFLIYFQGNSAPDKSGLPSDRFSAERTGGSVSTLTIQRTQQEDSAVYLCASSGRLAGAATDTQYFGPGTRLTVL.

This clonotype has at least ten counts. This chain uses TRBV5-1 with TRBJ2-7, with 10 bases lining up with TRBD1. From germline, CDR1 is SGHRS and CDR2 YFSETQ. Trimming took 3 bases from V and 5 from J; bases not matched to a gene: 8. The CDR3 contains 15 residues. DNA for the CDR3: TGCGCCAGCAGCTCCAACCGGGACAGGGGCCACGAGCAGTACTTC. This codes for CASSSNRDRGHEQYF.

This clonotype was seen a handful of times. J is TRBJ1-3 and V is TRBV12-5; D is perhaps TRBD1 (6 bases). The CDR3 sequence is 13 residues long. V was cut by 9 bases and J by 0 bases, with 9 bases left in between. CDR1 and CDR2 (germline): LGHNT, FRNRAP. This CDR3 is CARRGHSGNTIYF. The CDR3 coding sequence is TGTGCTAGGAGGGGACACTCTGGAAACACCATATATTTT.

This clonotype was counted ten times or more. CDR3 region: CATSSRTGGLTNYGYTF. The CDR3 DNA reads as TGTGCCACCAGCTCACGGACAGGGGGCTTGACTAACTATGGCTACACCTTC. The chain employs TRBV15 and TRBJ1-2; 11 bases map to TRBD1. After removal of 5 bases from V and 0 bases from J, the junction contained 8 bases not matched to a gene. The CDR3 has 17 residues. The germline CDR1 and CDR2 sequences are LNHNV and YYDKDF (reference sequence).

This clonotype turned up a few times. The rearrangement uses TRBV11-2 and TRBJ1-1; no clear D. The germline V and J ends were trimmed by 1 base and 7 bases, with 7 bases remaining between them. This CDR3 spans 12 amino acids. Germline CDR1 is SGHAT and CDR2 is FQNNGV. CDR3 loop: CASSLVMNEAFF. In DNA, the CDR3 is TGTGCCAGCAGCTTAGTGATGAATGAAGCTTTCTTT. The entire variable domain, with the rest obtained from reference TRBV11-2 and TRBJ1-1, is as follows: EAGVAQSPRYKIIEKRQSVAFWCNPISGHATLYWYQQILGQGPKLLIQFQNNGVVDDSQLPKDRFSAERLKGVDSTLKIQPAKLEDSAVYLCASSLVMNEAFFGQGTRLTVV.

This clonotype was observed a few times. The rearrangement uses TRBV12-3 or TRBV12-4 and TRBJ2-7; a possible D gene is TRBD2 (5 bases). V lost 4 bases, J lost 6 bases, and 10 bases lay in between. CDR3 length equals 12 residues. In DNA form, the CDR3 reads TGTGCCAGCAGTTACCTCGAGGGCGAGCAGTACTTC. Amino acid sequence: CASSYLEGEQYF.

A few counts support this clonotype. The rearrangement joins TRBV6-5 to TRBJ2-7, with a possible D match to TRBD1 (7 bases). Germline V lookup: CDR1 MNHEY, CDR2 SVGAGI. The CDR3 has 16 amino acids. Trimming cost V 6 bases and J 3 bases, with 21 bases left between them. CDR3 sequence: CASSTPGGGGLYEQYF. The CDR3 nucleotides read TGTGCCAGCAGCACCCCCGGTGGAGGGGGCCTCTACGAGCAGTACTTC.

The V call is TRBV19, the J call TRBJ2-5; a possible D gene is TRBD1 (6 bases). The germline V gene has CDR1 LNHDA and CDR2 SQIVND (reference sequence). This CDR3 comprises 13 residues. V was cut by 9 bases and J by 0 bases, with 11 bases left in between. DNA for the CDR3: TGTGCCAGCGAGGGGGACAACCAAGAGACCCAGTACTTC. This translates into CASEGDNQETQYF.

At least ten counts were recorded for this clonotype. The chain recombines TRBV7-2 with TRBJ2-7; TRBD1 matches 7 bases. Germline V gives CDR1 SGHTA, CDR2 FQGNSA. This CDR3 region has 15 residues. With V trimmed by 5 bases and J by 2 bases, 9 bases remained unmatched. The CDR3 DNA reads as TGTGCCAGCAGCGGGGCGAGGGACAGAACCTACGAGCAGTACTTC. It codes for CASSGARDRTYEQYF.

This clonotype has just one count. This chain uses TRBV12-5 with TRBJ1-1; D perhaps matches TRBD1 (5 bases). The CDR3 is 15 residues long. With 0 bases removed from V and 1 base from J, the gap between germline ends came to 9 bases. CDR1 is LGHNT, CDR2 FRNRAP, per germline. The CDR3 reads CASGLVRGGNTEAFF. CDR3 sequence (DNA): TGTGCTAGTGGTTTGGTTCGGGGGGGGAACACTGAAGCTTTCTTT.

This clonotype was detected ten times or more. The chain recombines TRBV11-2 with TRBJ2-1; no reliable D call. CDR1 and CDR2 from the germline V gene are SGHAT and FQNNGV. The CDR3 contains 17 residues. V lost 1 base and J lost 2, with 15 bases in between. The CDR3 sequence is CASSLGPKAVPYNEQFF. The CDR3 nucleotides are TGTGCCAGCAGCTTAGGCCCCAAGGCCGTGCCCTACAATGAGCAGTTCTTC.

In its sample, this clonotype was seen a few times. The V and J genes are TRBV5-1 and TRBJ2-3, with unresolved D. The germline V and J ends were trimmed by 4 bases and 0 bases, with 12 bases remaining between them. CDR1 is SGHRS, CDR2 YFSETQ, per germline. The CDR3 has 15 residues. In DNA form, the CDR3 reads TGCGCCAGCAGCCCGGCGGAGACTAGCACAGATACGCAGTATTTT. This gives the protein CASSPAETSTDTQYF.

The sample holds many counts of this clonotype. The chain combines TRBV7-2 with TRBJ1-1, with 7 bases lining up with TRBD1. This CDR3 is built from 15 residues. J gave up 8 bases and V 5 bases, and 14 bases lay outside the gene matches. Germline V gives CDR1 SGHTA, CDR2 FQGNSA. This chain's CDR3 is CASSQSRRQGPEAFF. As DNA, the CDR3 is TGTGCCAGCAGCCAATCCCGCCGACAGGGTCCAGAAGCTTTCTTT.

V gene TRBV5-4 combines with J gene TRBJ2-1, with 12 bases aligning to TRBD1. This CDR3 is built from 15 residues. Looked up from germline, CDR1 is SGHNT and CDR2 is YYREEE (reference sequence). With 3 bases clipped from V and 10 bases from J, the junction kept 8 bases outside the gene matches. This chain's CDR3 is CASSSPGQGAREQFF. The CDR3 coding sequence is TGTGCCAGCAGCTCTCCGGGACAGGGGGCGCGGGAGCAGTTCTTC.

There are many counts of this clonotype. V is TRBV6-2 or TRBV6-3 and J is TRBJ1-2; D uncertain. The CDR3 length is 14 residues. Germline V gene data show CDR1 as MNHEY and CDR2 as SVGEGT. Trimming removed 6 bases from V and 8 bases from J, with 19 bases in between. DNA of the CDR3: TGTGCCAGCAGCTCAAGCGGCCCCGCGGGAGGCTACACCTTC. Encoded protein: CASSSSGPAGGYTF.

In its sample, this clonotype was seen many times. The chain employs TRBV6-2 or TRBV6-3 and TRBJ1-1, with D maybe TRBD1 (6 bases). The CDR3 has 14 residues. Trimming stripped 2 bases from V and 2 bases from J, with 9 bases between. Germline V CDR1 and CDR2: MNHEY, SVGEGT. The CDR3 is CASSYLDSNTEAFF. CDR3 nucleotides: TGTGCCAGCAGTTACCTGGACAGCAACACTGAAGCTTTCTTT.

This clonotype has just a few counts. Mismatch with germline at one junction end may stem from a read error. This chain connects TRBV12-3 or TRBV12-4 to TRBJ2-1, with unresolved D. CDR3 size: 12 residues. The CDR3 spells CASSGSSNEQFF. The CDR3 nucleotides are TGTGCCAGCAGTGGGTCCTCCAATGAGCAGTTCTTC.

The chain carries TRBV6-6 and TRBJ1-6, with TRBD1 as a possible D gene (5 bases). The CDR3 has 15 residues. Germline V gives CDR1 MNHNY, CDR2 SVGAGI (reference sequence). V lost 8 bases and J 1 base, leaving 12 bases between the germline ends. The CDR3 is CASRAGQSYNSPLHF. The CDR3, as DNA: TGTGCCAGCCGGGCAGGGCAGTCCTATAATTCACCCCTCCACTTT.

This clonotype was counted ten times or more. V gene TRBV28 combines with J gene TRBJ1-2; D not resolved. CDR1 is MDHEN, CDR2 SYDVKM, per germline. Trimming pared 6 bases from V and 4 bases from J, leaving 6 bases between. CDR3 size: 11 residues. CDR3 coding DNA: TGTGCCAGCAGCGGGGTCTATGGCTACACCTTC. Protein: CASSGVYGYTF.